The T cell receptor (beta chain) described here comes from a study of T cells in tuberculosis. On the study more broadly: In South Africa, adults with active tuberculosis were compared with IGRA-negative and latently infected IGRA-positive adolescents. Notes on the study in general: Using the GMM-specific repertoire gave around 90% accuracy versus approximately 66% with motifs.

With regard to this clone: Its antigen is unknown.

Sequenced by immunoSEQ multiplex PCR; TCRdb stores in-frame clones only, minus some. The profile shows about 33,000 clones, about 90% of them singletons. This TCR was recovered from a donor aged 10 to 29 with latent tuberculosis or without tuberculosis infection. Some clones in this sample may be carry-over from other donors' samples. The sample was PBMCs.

For the CDR3, the DNA is TGTGCCAGCAGCTTGTCCCACGAACTAGCAGCGAACACCGGGGAGCTGTTTTTT. It yields the protein CASSLSHELAANTGELFF. The chain recombines TRBV11-2 with TRBJ2-2; a possible D gene is TRBD2 (6 bases). This CDR3 region has 18 residues. V was clipped by 3 bases and J by 0 bases, with 17 bases between them. Germline-derived CDR1 and CDR2 are SGHAT and FQNNGV.